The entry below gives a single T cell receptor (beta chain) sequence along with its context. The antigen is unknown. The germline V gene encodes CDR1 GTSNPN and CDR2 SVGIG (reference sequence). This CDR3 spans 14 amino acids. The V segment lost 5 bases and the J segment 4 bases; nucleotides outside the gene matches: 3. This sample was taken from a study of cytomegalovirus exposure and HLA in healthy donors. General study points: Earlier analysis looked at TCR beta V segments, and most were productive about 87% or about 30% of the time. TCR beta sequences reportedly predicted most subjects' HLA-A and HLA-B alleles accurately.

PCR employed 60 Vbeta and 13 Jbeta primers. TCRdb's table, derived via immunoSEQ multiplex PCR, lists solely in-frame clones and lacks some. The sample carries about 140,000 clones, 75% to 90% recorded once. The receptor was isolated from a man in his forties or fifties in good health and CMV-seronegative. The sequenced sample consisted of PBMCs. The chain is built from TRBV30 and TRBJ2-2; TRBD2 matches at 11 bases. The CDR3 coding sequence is TGTGCCTGGGATGGGACTAGCGGCACCGGGGAGCTGTTTTTT. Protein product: CAWDGTSGTGELFF.